The 28 T cell receptor beta chains below come from one sample, sequenced in a study of blood T cell repertoires in COVID-19. Generated by immunoSEQ multiplex PCR, the TCRdb table keeps only in-frame clones and is missing some. The sample contains a few hundred thousand clones, roughly nine tenths of which appear only once. The sequencing input was peripheral blood. These receptor sequences come from a woman aged 30 to 39 with COVID-19, enrolled during active disease.

The chain uses TRBV7-2 and TRBJ2-3; TRBD1 matches 10 bases. This CDR3 comprises 17 residues. Germline lookup yields CDR1 SGHTA and CDR2 FQGNSA. V lost 1 base to trimming and J lost 4 bases; unmatched junction nucleotides: 8. The chain's CDR3 is CASSLDRDRGLSDTQYF. As DNA, the CDR3 is TGTGCCAGCAGCTTAGACCGGGACAGGGGACTCTCAGATACGCAGTATTTT.

The CDR3 DNA sequence: TGTGCCATCAGTGAGCTTCTAGCGGGTAGCACAGATACGCAGTATTTT. This gives the protein CAISELLAGSTDTQYF. The chain is built from TRBV10-3 and TRBJ2-3, with 8 bases fitting TRBD2. The V and J ends lost 2 bases and 0 bases, in that order; junction bases with no gene match: 4. This CDR3 comprises 16 residues. The germline V gene has CDR1 ENHRY and CDR2 SYGVKD.

The rearrangement joins TRBV7-2 to TRBJ2-1, with D possibly TRBD2 on 7 matching bases. The germline V and J ends were trimmed by 7 bases and 5 bases, with 21 bases remaining between them. In germline, CDR1 is SGHTA, CDR2 FQGNSA. The CDR3 contains 16 residues. The chain's CDR3 is CASNPRGGPANNEQFF. The CDR3 DNA is TGTGCCAGCAATCCAAGGGGGGGGCCTGCCAACAATGAGCAGTTCTTC.

The chain is built from TRBV12-3 or TRBV12-4 and TRBJ1-5; D is unclear. This CDR3 has 12 residues. V lost 6 bases, J lost 9 bases, and 12 bases lay in between. CDR3 sequence (DNA): TGTGCCAGCAGATACGACATAGGGCCCCAGCATTTT. Its protein product is CASRYDIGPQHF.

This chain uses TRBV9 with TRBJ1-2; D is ambiguous. The V end lost 3 bases, the J end lost 4 bases, and 7 bases lay between the germline ends. CDR3 length: 12 residues. CDR1 and CDR2 from the germline V gene are SGDLS and YYNGEE. CDR3 sequence: CASSGRLYGYTF. Written as DNA, the CDR3 is TGTGCCAGCAGCGGCAGGCTCTATGGCTACACCTTC.

The chain joins TRBV20-1 to TRBJ1-3; unclear D gene. Germline V gene data show CDR1 as DFQATT and CDR2 as SNEGSKA (reference sequence). This CDR3 comprises 16 residues. Between the trimmed V and J ends, which lost 3 bases and 0 bases, there was a span of 15 bases. The CDR3, as DNA: TGCAGTGCTAGTCCTGGGAGTCTTAGCTCTGGAAACACCATATATTTT. Translated, it gives CSASPGSLSSGNTIYF.

This clone was seen a single time. The CDR3 nucleotides are TGTGCCAGCAGCCGGGACAGGGGTTATACGGCGGTAGACACCATATATTTT. This translates into CASSRDRGYTAVDTIYF. The rearrangement uses TRBV7-9 and TRBJ1-3, with TRBD1 matching 10 bases. Per germline, CDR1 SEHNR and CDR2 FQNEAQ (reference sequence). This CDR3 is built from 17 residues. V gave up 5 bases and J gave up 8 bases; unmatched junction bases: 15.

The chain carries TRBV3-1 (or the pseudogene TRBV3-2) and TRBJ2-1; D gene uncertain. This CDR3 comprises 16 residues. The V gene's germline CDR1 is LGHDT and CDR2 YNNKEL (reference sequence). Between the trimmed V and J ends, which lost 4 bases and 0 bases, there was a span of 13 bases. In nucleotides, the CDR3 is TGTGCCAGCAGCCTTCTGAGAGGCAACTCCTACAATGAGCAGTTCTTC. Translating it yields CASSLLRGNSYNEQFF.

The V and J genes are TRBV2 and TRBJ2-7; 7 positions match TRBD1. The germline V gene encodes CDR1 SNHLY and CDR2 FYNNEI. V lost 4 bases and J lost 3; bases outside the gene matches: 3. The CDR3 spans 13 residues. CDR3 sequence: CASSVNRGYEQYV. The CDR3 region has the DNA TGTGCCAGCAGTGTAAACAGGGGCTACGAGCAGTACGTC.

This clone was seen just once. The chain couples TRBV5-1 to TRBJ1-3; a possible D gene is TRBD1 (6 bases). Per the germline V gene, CDR1 is SGHRS and CDR2 is YFSETQ. There are 15 residues in the CDR3. The ends were cut back, 5 bases at V and 5 bases at J, with 17 bases in the middle. Here the CDR3 reads CASSQGGGVRNTIYF. In DNA form, the CDR3 reads TGCGCCAGCAGTCAGGGCGGGGGCGTAAGAAACACCATATATTTT.

V usage is TRBV4-3 and J usage is TRBJ2-1; 9 bases agree with TRBD2. This CDR3 has 16 residues. CDR1 and CDR2 from the germline V gene are LGHNA and YSLEER. After removal of 4 bases from V and 4 bases from J, the junction contained 8 bases not matched to a gene. The CDR3 DNA sequence: TGCGCCAGCAGCCGGGGCCCTAGCGGGGATTACAATGAGCAGTTCTTC. Translated: CASSRGPSGDYNEQFF.

The chain combines TRBV6-5 with TRBJ2-3; 7 bases line up with TRBD2. CDR3 length: 16 amino acids. Germline-derived CDR1 and CDR2 are MNHEY and SVGAGI. V was pared by 0 bases and J by 6 bases, with 9 bases of the junction left unmatched. CDR3 sequence reads: CASSYSPGRRLDTQYF. CDR3 bases: TGTGCCAGCAGTTACTCTCCCGGGAGGAGGTTGGATACGCAGTATTTT.

The chain uses TRBV9 and TRBJ1-2; the D is unclear. The CDR3 covers 14 residues. Looked up from germline, CDR1 is SGDLS and CDR2 is YYNGEE. Trimming pared 5 bases from V and 6 bases from J, leaving 17 bases between. CDR3 nucleotide sequence: TGTGCCAGCAGGGGAGTGGCGGTAGGACATGGCTACACCTTC. This codes for CASRGVAVGHGYTF.

The chain uses TRBV3-1 (or the pseudogene TRBV3-2) and TRBJ1-2; possibly TRBD1 for D (5 bases). The CDR3 covers 14 residues. Per germline, CDR1 LGHDT and CDR2 YNNKEL (reference sequence). Trimming stripped 4 bases from V and 9 bases from J, with 18 bases between. CDR3 in amino acids: CASSPSLNQGSYTF. CDR3 coding DNA: TGTGCCAGCAGCCCCAGTCTAAATCAGGGTAGCTACACCTTC.

The chain recombines TRBV7-2 with TRBJ2-3; D gene ambiguous. The CDR3 runs 14 residues. The germline CDR1 and CDR2 sequences are SGHTA and FQGNSA. Deletions cut 1 base from V and 4 bases from J, with 9 bases between. The CDR3 DNA reads as TGTGCCAGCAGCTTAGATCTGGGCCCAGATACGCAGTATTTT. Translation gives CASSLDLGPDTQYF.

The chain has TRBV18 and TRBJ1-6; 7 nucleotides line up with TRBD1. The CDR3 runs 15 residues. Germline CDR1 is KGHSH and CDR2 is LQKENI. V lost 3 bases to trimming and J lost 5 bases; unmatched junction nucleotides: 4. The CDR3 DNA reads TGTGCCAGCTCACCGAACAGGGGACATAATTCACCCCTCCACTTT. This codes for CASSPNRGHNSPLHF.

The chain links TRBV7-2 to TRBJ2-3; possibly TRBD1 for D (6 bases). The CDR3 has 15 amino acids. V lost 7 bases and J 2 bases, leaving 16 bases between the germline ends. Germline CDR1 is SGHTA and CDR2 is FQGNSA. CDR3 amino acids: CASTFRTAYTDTQYF. CDR3 bases: TGTGCCAGCACCTTCAGGACAGCCTACACAGATACGCAGTATTTT.

The chain uses TRBV5-4 and TRBJ2-1, with TRBD2 identical over 16 bases. Unmatched junction bases numbered 7, after V lost 4 bases and J lost 6 bases. Germline lookup yields CDR1 SGHNT and CDR2 YYREEE (reference sequence). The CDR3 totals 17 residues. CDR3 in DNA: TGTGCCAGCAGCCCGGGACTAGCGGGAGGGCCAGGCAATGAGCAGTTCTTC. Translated, it gives CASSPGLAGGPGNEQFF.

The V call is TRBV11-2, the J call TRBJ2-3; TRBD1 might be the D (5 bases). V lost 5 bases and J lost 0, with 12 bases in between. This CDR3 has 15 amino acids. CDR1 SGHAT and CDR2 FQNNGV come from the germline V gene. The CDR3 region has the DNA TGTGCCAGCAGCCCTATGACAGCTAGCACAGATACGCAGTATTTT. Translating it yields CASSPMTASTDTQYF.

The rearrangement links TRBV5-4 to TRBJ1-2, with 8 bases fitting TRBD1. Germline V CDR1 and CDR2: SGHNT, YYREEE (reference sequence). Losses at the gene ends were 3 bases for V and 7 bases for J; bases not matched to a gene: 8. This CDR3 comprises 14 residues. The CDR3 region is CASSSDLTGAGYTF. In nucleotides, the CDR3 is TGTGCCAGCAGCTCTGACTTGACAGGGGCTGGCTACACCTTC.

About this clone itself: A clone one base away is much larger, so this may be a read error. The rearrangement joins TRBV12-3 or TRBV12-4 to TRBJ1-1; TRBD1 matches 7 bases. The CDR3 totals 13 residues. Trimming took 4 bases from V and 1 from J; bases not matched to a gene: 0. The chain's CDR3 is CASSWDRNTEAFF. CDR3 nucleotides: TGTGCCAGCAGTTGGGACAGGAACACTGAAGCTTTCTTT.

The chain links TRBV19 to TRBJ2-5, with D tentatively TRBD1 (6 bases). This CDR3 has 13 amino acids. V gave up 9 bases and J gave up 5 bases, with 16 bases separating them. CDR1 LNHDA and CDR2 SQIVND come from the germline V gene (reference sequence). CDR3 nucleotide sequence: TGTGCCAGCGGCACCTCCCAGGGGGAGACCCAGTACTTC. It encodes CASGTSQGETQYF.

The rearrangement links TRBV5-8 to TRBJ1-5; D call uncertain. Germline V gives CDR1 SGHTS, CDR2 YDEGEE. The CDR3 length is 14 residues. V was pared by 2 bases and J by 6 bases, with 12 bases between. The CDR3 protein is CASSFAGSGQPQHF. In DNA form, the CDR3 reads TGTGCCAGCAGCTTTGCGGGGTCCGGTCAGCCCCAGCATTTT. The full variable domain, its missing parts supplied by reference TRBV5-8 and TRBJ1-5, is EAGVTQSPTHLIKTRGQQATLRCSPISGHTSVYWYQQALGLGLQFLLWYDEGEERNRGNFPPRFSGRQFPNYSSELNVNALELEDSALYLCASSFAGSGQPQHFGDGTRLSIL.

The J gene is TRBJ2-7, the V gene TRBV12-3 or TRBV12-4; TRBD1 matches at 7 bases. The CDR3 has 13 residues. J lost 6 bases, V lost 5 bases, and 7 bases had no gene match. CDR3 amino acids: CASSVTGPGEQYV. In nucleotides, the CDR3 is TGTGCCAGCAGTGTGACAGGGCCAGGCGAGCAGTACGTC.

The V call is TRBV2, the J call TRBJ1-5, with 7 bases identical to TRBD1. V was pared by 5 bases and J by 3 bases, with 7 bases of the junction left unmatched. The CDR3 runs 15 residues. In germline, CDR1 is SNHLY, CDR2 FYNNEI. CDR3 loop: CASSSGQVINQPQHF. CDR3 DNA sequence: TGTGCCAGCAGTTCCGGACAGGTGATCAATCAGCCCCAGCATTTT.

The CDR3: CAISVVAGGDEQFF. CDR3 bases: TGTGCCATCAGTGTGGTAGCGGGAGGGGATGAGCAGTTCTTC. The chain has TRBV10-3 and TRBJ2-1; TRBD2 matches 11 bases. Trimming took 4 bases from V and 8 from J; bases not matched to a gene: 4. Looked up from germline, CDR1 is ENHRY and CDR2 is SYGVKD. The CDR3 has 14 residues.

The V gene is TRBV5-6, the J gene TRBJ2-5; TRBD1 matches 7 bases. Germline CDR1 and CDR2: SGHDT and YYEEEE. Trimming removed 4 bases from V and 5 bases from J; junction bases left unmatched: 11. The CDR3 length is 15 residues. The CDR3 nucleotides are TGTGCCAGCAGCCCACGGGACAGTGGAGTGGAGACCCAGTACTTC. This translates into CASSPRDSGVETQYF.

The chain recombines TRBV19 with TRBJ2-2; 8 bases fit TRBD2. The V gene end was trimmed by 3 bases and the J gene end by 13 bases; junction bases not matched to a gene: 4. The CDR3 consists of 12 residues. CDR1 LNHDA and CDR2 SQIVND come from the germline V gene (reference sequence). DNA for the CDR3: TGTGCCAGTAGTATCGGGGGGGGTCGGCTGTTTTTT. This encodes CASSIGGGRLFF.